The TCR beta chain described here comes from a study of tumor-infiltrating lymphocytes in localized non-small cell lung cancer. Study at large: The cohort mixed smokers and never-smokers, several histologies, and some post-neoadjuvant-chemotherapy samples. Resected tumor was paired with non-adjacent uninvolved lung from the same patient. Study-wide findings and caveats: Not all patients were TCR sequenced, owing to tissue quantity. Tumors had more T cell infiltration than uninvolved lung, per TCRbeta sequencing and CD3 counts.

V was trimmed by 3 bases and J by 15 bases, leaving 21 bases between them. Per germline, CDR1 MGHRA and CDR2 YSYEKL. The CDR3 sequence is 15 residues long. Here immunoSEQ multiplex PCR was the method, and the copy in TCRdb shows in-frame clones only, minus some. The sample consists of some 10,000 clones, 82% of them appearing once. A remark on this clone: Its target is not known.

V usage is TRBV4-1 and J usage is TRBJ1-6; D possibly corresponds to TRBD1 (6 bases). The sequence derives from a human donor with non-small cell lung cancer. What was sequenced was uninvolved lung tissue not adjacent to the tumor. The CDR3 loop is CASSHARGEGRGLHF. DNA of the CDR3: TGCGCCAGCAGCCACGCCCGTGGGGAGGGCAGGGGCCTCCACTTT.